This passage covers 3 T cell receptor beta chains from one sample sequenced in a study of T cell responses to AZD1222 COVID-19 vaccine. Sequenced by immunoSEQ multiplex PCR; TCRdb stores in-frame clones only, minus some. Of about 92,000 clones detected, 85% to 90% appear once; the ten largest clones hold about 2.5%. The sample here was peripheral blood, taken on day 0 of AZD1222 vaccination. These receptors all come from an adult in good health.

This rearrangement joins TRBV20-1 to TRBJ2-2; D is unclear. The CDR3 extends over 13 amino acids. CDR1 is DFQATT, CDR2 SNEGSKA, per germline (reference sequence). V was shortened by 3 bases and J by 4 bases, with 9 bases between the two germline ends. This CDR3 is CSASSSATGELFF. The CDR3 bases are TGCAGTGCTAGTTCTTCCGCCACCGGGGAGCTGTTTTTT.

V is TRBV18 and J is TRBJ1-2; 7 bases line up with TRBD1. Germline CDR1 and CDR2: KGHSH and LQKENI. The CDR3 is 13 residues long. V lost 0 bases and J lost 6; bases outside the gene matches: 1. This CDR3 reads CASSPPGTDGYTF. The CDR3 nucleotides read TGTGCCAGCTCACCACCCGGGACAGATGGCTACACCTTC.

The DNA of the CDR3 is TGCGCCAGCAGCCACTCCCTTAGCACAGATACGCAGTATTTT. It codes for CASSHSLSTDTQYF. The chain combines TRBV4-1 with TRBJ2-3; D is unresolved. The CDR3 extends over 14 amino acids. Germline CDR1 is MGHRA and CDR2 is YSYEKL. V was shortened by 3 bases and J by 0 bases, with 7 bases between the two germline ends.